This T cell receptor beta chain was found in a study of response to subunit inactivated influenza vaccine. V shed 0 bases, J shed 4 bases, and the junction held 5 bases outside the gene matches. This CDR3 has 15 amino acids. The germline gives CDR1 SGDLS, CDR2 YYNGEE. Study conclusions and caveats: It was suggested by the authors that few new T cells are recruited by each seasonal influenza vaccination.

About this clonotype: The antigen remains undetermined.

TCRdb reprocessed the RT-PCR reads with MiXCR, giving one entry per CDR3 protein. The table lists hundreds of thousands of distinct CDR3 sequences, around 16% of them singletons. The sequence came from a man over 45 who received an inactivated influenza vaccine. The source material was PBMCs from blood, sampled roughly 13 days after vaccination. The V gene is TRBV9, the J gene TRBJ2-7, with 9 bases identical to TRBD1. This CDR3 reads CASSVEGTGFYEQYF. The CDR3 region has the DNA TGTGCCAGCAGCGTAGAAGGGACAGGGTTTTACGAGCAGTACTTC.